One and the same sample provided the 20 T cell receptor beta chains below, sequenced in a study of T-cell reconstitution after alpha-beta-depleted transplantation in children. The TCRbeta library was prepared with unique molecular identifiers. Via MiXCR, TCRdb re-called the PCR reads, giving one row per CDR3 protein. The data contain about 410,000 distinct CDR3 sequences, about a fifth of them singletons. The sequences come from PBMCs from the stem cell graft donor, collected from the stem cell graft. The receptors come from a human donor who donated a stem cell graft to a child with acute myeloid leukemia.

The rearrangement uses TRBV15 and TRBJ2-5, with D possibly being TRBD1 (7 bases). Per the germline V gene, CDR1 is LNHNV and CDR2 is YYDKDF (reference sequence). Trimming pared 4 bases from V and 2 bases from J, leaving 14 bases between. CDR3 size: 15 residues. CDR3 nucleotide sequence: TGTGCCACCAGCACAGGGGGAGGAGGTCAAGAGACCCAGTACTTC. Translation: CATSTGGGGQETQYF.

This clonotype was recorded once. The V and J genes are TRBV4-1 and TRBJ2-7; tentatively, D is TRBD2 (6 bases). In germline, CDR1 is MGHRA, CDR2 YSYEKL. Trimming took off 0 bases at V and 3 bases at J, with 12 bases between the two ends. The CDR3 consists of 15 residues. The CDR3 DNA follows: TGCGCCAGCAGCCAAGATATAGCGGCGAGCTACGAGCAGTACTTC. This sequence encodes CASSQDIAASYEQYF.

This clonotype has just a few counts. V usage is TRBV28 and J usage is TRBJ1-4, with 9 bases lining up with TRBD1. The CDR3 loop spans 13 amino acids. V lost 6 bases and J lost 8; bases outside the gene matches: 4. The V gene's germline CDR1 is MDHEN and CDR2 SYDVKM. The CDR3 DNA is TGTGCCAGCAGGGGACAGGGACACGAAAAACTGTTTTTT. This gives the protein CASRGQGHEKLFF.

This clonotype was observed many times. V is TRBV29-1 and J is TRBJ2-1; D possibly corresponds to TRBD1 (5 bases). Germline CDR1 reads SQVTM; CDR2 reads ANQGSEA. Trimming removed 4 bases at V and 7 bases at J, with 8 bases between. This CDR3 contains 11 residues. This CDR3 is CSVADTNEQFF. The CDR3 nucleotides are TGCAGCGTTGCGGACACTAATGAGCAGTTCTTC.

The chain has TRBV7-8 and TRBJ2-1; the match to TRBD2 covers 9 bases. Germline V gene sequence: CDR1 SGHVS, CDR2 FQNEAQ. The CDR3 length is 17 residues. The V and J ends lost 5 bases and 2 bases, in that order; junction bases with no gene match: 10. CDR3 sequence (DNA): TGTGCCAGCAGCCCGAGGGTAGCGGGAGTCACCTACAATGAGCAGTTCTTC. As protein: CASSPRVAGVTYNEQFF. The whole variable domain, filled in from reference TRBV7-8 and TRBJ2-1, reads GAGVSQSPRYKVAKRGQDVALRCDPISGHVSLFWYQQALGQGPEFLTYFQNEAQLDKSGLPSDRFFAERPEGSVSTLKIQRTQQEDSAVYLCASSPRVAGVTYNEQFFGPGTRLTVL.

This clonotype was observed many times. V usage is TRBV20-1 and J usage is TRBJ1-4; TRBD1 matches at 7 bases. The germline V gene has CDR1 DFQATT and CDR2 SNEGSKA (reference sequence). The CDR3 totals 15 residues. V gave up 3 bases and J gave up 6 bases; unmatched junction bases: 10. The CDR3 region has the DNA TGCAGTGCTAGCCCCTACAGGGGTTATTATGAAAAACTGTTTTTT. Amino acids: CSASPYRGYYEKLFF.

This clonotype was found many times. This chain uses TRBV12-5 with TRBJ2-5, with D possibly matching TRBD2 (5 bases). This CDR3 region has 21 residues. Germline-derived CDR1 and CDR2 are LGHNT and FRNRAP. The V gene lost 4 bases and the J gene lost 5 bases, with 35 bases spanning the gap. Written as DNA, the CDR3 is TGTGCTAGTGGTTCGTATGAATACCGGGCCCCCGGACGGGATGGAATCGAGACCCAGTACTTC. This translates into CASGSYEYRAPGRDGIETQYF.

Here the CDR3 reads CSAGRTGSADTQYF. DNA of the CDR3: TGCAGTGCCGGGCGTACTGGGTCGGCGGATACGCAGTATTTT. The chain combines TRBV20-1 with TRBJ2-3; D is unclear. Per the germline V gene, CDR1 is DFQATT and CDR2 is SNEGSKA (reference sequence). V gave up 6 bases and J gave up 6 bases, with 19 bases separating them. The CDR3 is 14 amino acids.

This clonotype was observed a handful of times. V is TRBV4-2 and J is TRBJ2-7; TRBD2 matches at 8 bases. The CDR3 contains 18 residues. Germline V lookup: CDR1 LGHNA, CDR2 YNFKEQ. Unmatched junction bases numbered 13, after V lost 3 bases and J lost 0 bases. In DNA, the CDR3 is TGTGCCAGCAGCCAGCTAACGGGGGGGCCAGCTGGCTCCTACGAGCAGTACTTC. It encodes CASSQLTGGPAGSYEQYF.

This clonotype came up many times. V is TRBV29-1 and J is TRBJ2-1; the D is unclear. CDR3 length: 14 residues. Trimming pared 3 bases from V and 5 bases from J, leaving 14 bases between. Germline CDR1 SQVTM, CDR2 ANQGSEA. The CDR3 loop reads CSVDGFRLNNEQFF. In DNA, the CDR3 is TGCAGCGTTGACGGTTTTCGGCTAAACAATGAGCAGTTCTTC.

This sequence joins TRBV2 and TRBJ2-3, with 7 bases identical to TRBD2. V was clipped by 10 bases and J by 5 bases; unmatched bases: 6. This CDR3 spans 12 amino acids. CDR1 is SNHLY, CDR2 FYNNEI, per germline. The CDR3, as DNA: TGTGCCAACAGCGGGACGGGAGATACGCAGTATTTT. This gives the protein CANSGTGDTQYF.

This clonotype has ten or more counts. The chain links TRBV12-3 or TRBV12-4 to TRBJ2-2; D not resolved. V was trimmed by 3 bases and J by 5 bases, leaving 7 bases between them. The CDR3 contains 13 residues. CDR3 bases: TGTGCCAGCAGTTTCCGTGTAACCGGGGAGCTGTTTTTT. Its protein product is CASSFRVTGELFF.

This clonotype has only a few counts. The genes are TRBV18 and TRBJ1-1, with no clear D. Looked up from germline, CDR1 is KGHSH and CDR2 is LQKENI. The CDR3 is 14 amino acids. Trimming took off 8 bases at V and 1 base at J, with 14 bases between the two ends. This CDR3 is CASKGGLRNTEAFF. The CDR3 DNA reads TGTGCCAGCAAGGGAGGTTTGAGGAACACTGAAGCTTTCTTT.

V usage is TRBV6-5 and J usage is TRBJ1-2; D possibly corresponds to TRBD1 (6 bases). This CDR3 contains 16 residues. V was clipped by 6 bases and J by 2 bases, with 19 bases between them. Germline loops: CDR1 MNHEY, CDR2 SVGAGI. In nucleotides, the CDR3 is TGTGCCAGCAGGCCCCTCTGGGACATCAGAAACTATGGCTACACCTTC. It codes for CASRPLWDIRNYGYTF.

This clonotype was detected only a few times. This chain connects TRBV20-1 to TRBJ2-6, with 7 bases aligning to TRBD1. Germline CDR1 DFQATT, CDR2 SNEGSKA (reference sequence). The CDR3 is 15 amino acids. The ends lost 6 bases at V and 0 bases at J; junction bases unmatched: 5. The CDR3 DNA follows: TGCAGTGCCCCGAGACAGGGCTCTGGGGCCAACGTCCTGACTTTC. Protein sequence: CSAPRQGSGANVLTF.

The genes are TRBV20-1 and TRBJ2-7; a weak D match, TRBD2 (6 bases). Germline assignment: CDR1 DFQATT and CDR2 SNEGSKA (reference sequence). The CDR3 has 17 residues. V gave up 0 bases and J gave up 2 bases, with 20 bases separating them. For the CDR3, the DNA is TGCAGTGCTAGAGAACTCGGGTCCGGGAGTTCTCCCTACGAGCAGTACTTC. Translated: CSARELGSGSSPYEQYF.

The table lists this clonotype with a few counts. Germline and junction disagree at one end, which may indicate a read error. The chain joins TRBV20-1 to TRBJ2-3, with D perhaps being TRBD1 or TRBD2 (5 bases each). Germline loops: CDR1 DFQATT, CDR2 SNEGSKA (reference sequence). The CDR3 length is 10 residues. The CDR3 loop is CSAGQGHGNF. The CDR3 DNA reads TGCAGTGCAGGTCAGGGTCACGGGAATTTT.

The V gene is TRBV4-1, the J gene TRBJ2-1, with D possibly TRBD2 on 6 matching bases. Germline CDR1 is MGHRA and CDR2 is YSYEKL. V shed 3 bases and J shed 8 bases, with 14 bases lying between them. This CDR3 is built from 14 residues. CDR3 sequence reads: CASSQGGSLDEQFF. The CDR3 DNA is TGCGCCAGCAGCCAGGGAGGTAGCTTGGATGAGCAGTTCTTC.

Turning to this clonotype: This may arise from a read error, as a much more abundant clone is one base away. The J gene is TRBJ2-3, the V gene TRBV24-1; D is unresolved. Trimming shortened V by 1 base and J by 1 base, and 14 bases separated the two germline ends. CDR3 length equals 17 residues. CDR1 and CDR2 (germline): KGHDR, SFDVKD. The CDR3 protein is CATSDFLSGLRTDTQYF. CDR3 bases: TGTGCCACCAGTGATTTCTTGAGTGGGCTTCGCACAGATACGCAGTATTTT.

The chain links TRBV4-3 to TRBJ1-6, with D hard to call. There are 13 residues in the CDR3. V was shortened by 1 base and J by 10 bases, with 8 bases between the two germline ends. Germline loops: CDR1 LGHNA, CDR2 YSLEER. Written as DNA, the CDR3 is TGCGCCAGCAGCCAAGTGAGAGCCTCACCCCTCCACTTT. It specifies CASSQVRASPLHF.